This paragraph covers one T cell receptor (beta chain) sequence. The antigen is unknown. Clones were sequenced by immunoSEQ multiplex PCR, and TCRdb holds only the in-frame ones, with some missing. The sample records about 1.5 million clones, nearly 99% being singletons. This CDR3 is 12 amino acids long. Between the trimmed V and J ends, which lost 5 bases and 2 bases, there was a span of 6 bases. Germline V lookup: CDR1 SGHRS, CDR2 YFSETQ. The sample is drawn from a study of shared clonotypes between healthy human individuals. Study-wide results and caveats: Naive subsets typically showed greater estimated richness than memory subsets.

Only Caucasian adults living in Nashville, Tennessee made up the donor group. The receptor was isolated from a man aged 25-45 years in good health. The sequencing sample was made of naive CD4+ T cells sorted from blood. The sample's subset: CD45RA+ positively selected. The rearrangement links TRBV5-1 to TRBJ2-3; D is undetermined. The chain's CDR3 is CASRWYTDTQYF. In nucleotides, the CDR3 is TGCGCCAGCAGATGGTACACAGATACGCAGTATTTT.